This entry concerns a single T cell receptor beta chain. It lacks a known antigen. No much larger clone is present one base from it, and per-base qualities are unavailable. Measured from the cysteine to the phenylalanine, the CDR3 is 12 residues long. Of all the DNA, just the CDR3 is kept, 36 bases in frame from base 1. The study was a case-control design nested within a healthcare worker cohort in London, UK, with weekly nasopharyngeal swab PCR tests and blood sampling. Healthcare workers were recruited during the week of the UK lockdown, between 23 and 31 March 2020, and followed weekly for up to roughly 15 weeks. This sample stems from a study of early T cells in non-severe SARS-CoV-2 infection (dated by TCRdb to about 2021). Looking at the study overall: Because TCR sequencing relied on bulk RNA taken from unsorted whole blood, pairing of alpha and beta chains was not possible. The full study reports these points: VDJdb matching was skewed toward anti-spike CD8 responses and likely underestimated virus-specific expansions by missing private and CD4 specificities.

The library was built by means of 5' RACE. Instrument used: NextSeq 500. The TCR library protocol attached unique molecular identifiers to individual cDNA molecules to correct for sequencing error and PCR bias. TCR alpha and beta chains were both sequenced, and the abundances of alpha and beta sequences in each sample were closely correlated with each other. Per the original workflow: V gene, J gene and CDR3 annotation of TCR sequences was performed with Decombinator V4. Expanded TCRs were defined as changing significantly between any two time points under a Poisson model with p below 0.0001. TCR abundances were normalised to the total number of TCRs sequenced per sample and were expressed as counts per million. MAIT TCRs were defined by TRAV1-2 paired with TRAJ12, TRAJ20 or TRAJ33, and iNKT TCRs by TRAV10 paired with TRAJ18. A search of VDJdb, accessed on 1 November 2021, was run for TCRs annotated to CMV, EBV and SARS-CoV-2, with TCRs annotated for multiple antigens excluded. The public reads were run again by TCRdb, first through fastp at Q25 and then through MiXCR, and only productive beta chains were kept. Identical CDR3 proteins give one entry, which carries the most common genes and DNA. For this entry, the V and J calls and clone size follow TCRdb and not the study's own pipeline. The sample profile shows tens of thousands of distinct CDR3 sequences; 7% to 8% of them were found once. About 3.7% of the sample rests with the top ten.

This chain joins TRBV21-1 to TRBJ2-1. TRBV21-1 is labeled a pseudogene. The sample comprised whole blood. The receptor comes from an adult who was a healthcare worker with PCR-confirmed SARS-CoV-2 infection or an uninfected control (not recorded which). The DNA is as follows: TGTGCCAGGACGGCGGAGATCGCTGAGCAGTTCTTC. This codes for CARTAEIAEQFF.